This T cell receptor (beta chain) was captured by sequencing in a study of human T cells and chemical hapten exposure. Study-level background: TCR yields per sample varied mostly from small pooled library volume differences.

TCRdb independently ran MiXCR on the RACE reads; one entry per CDR3 protein. Seen here are roughly 380,000 distinct CDR3 sequences, less than 6.5% observed once, and the top ten hold 2% to 3%. Time point noted: pre-sensitization, week 0. The treatment was: therapeutic diphenylcyclopropenone sensitization with weekly scalp DPC. The germline V gene encodes CDR1 MNHEY and CDR2 SVGEGT. The junction had 14 bases not matched to a gene; V was cut back by 5 bases and J by 4 bases. The CDR3 is made up of 17 amino acids. This clonotype appeared a few times. This clonotype was obtained from a woman aged 45-65 years with alopecia areata. Some clones in this sample may be carry-over from other donors' samples. Sequencing used whole blood, obtained in connection with sensitization to the hapten diphenylcyclopropenone (DPC). The V call is TRBV6-2 or TRBV6-3, the J call TRBJ2-1; 7 nucleotides match TRBD1. The CDR3 nucleotides read TGTGCCAGCAGTCACGGTCCGACAGGGCGCAGGTACAATGAGCAGTTCTTC. Protein sequence: CASSHGPTGRRYNEQFF.